This T cell receptor beta chain was sequenced for a study of blood T cell repertoires in COVID-19. Study at large: T cells, B-cell-depleted T cells, or PBMCs provided the cDNA or gDNA that served as material.

Germline V gene sequence: CDR1 SGHDT, CDR2 YYEEEE. The V end lost 4 bases, the J end lost 7 bases, and 14 bases lay between the germline ends. This CDR3 spans 14 amino acids. In the original workflow: Amplification of reference gene primers was used by the study to estimate nucleated cell counts. Sequenced by immunoSEQ multiplex PCR; TCRdb stores in-frame clones only, minus some. V and J calls and clone size are given by that table; D and trimming were obtained from the DNA. The sample consists of a few hundred thousand clones, 83% of them appearing once. Input material: peripheral blood. V and J are TRBV5-6 and TRBJ1-4, with D possibly being TRBD1 (5 bases). This clonotype was sampled from a woman aged 45-65 years with acute or convalescent COVID-19. CDR3 region: CASSMTVTGEKLFF. In nucleotides, the CDR3 is TGTGCCAGCAGCATGACAGTCACAGGTGAAAAACTGTTTTTT.